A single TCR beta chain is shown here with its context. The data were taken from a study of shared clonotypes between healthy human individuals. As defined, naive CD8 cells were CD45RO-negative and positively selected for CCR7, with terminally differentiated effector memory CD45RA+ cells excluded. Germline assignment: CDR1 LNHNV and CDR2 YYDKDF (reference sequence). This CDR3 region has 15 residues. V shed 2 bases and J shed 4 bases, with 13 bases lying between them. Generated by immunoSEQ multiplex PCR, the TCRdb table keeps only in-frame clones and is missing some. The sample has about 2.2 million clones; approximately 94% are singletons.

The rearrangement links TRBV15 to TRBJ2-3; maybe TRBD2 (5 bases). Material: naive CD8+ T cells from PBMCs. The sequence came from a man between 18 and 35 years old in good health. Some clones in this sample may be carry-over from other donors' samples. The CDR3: CATSRKGAGSDTQYF. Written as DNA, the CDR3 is TGTGCCACCAGCAGAAAGGGTGCGGGCTCAGATACGCAGTATTTT.